The 32 T cell receptor beta chains below come from one sample, sequenced in a study of tumor-infiltrating lymphocytes in primary liver carcinoma. The study extracted blood RNA from unsorted whole blood and also extracted germline DNA. With a constant-region primer, TCR beta cDNA was made from around 520 ng of total RNA. Slightly modified ARM-PCR with three nested multiplex PCR rounds yielded TCR beta libraries. TRBV1-TRBV30 forward primers paired with a C-beta reverse primer were used in the first two PCR rounds, which ran roughly 9 cycles each. TCRdb re-called the multiplex PCR reads through MiXCR, storing one row per CDR3 protein. The repertoire holds 250,000 to 350,000 distinct CDR3 sequences, with more than 55% as singletons. Input material: peripheral blood. All receptors derive from a woman in her 30s with primary liver carcinoma and hepatitis B virus infection.

The chain combines TRBV28 with TRBJ2-1, with TRBD1 matching over 7 bases. V shed 10 bases and J 14 bases; nucleotides not matched to a gene: 11. The CDR3 totals 11 residues. Looked up from germline, CDR1 is MDHEN and CDR2 is SYDVKM. For the CDR3, the DNA is TGTGCCAACACCAGGGGGTTGGTGGAGTTCTTC. Translated: CANTRGLVEFF.

This clonotype was counted between two and nine times. This chain joins TRBV14 and TRBJ2-1; 9 bases map to TRBD2. The germline CDR1 and CDR2 sequences are SGHDN and FVKESK. This CDR3 has 15 residues. With 3 bases clipped from V and 7 bases from J, the junction kept 7 bases outside the gene matches. CDR3 loop: CASSHQAGGGNEQFF. CDR3 nucleotides: TGTGCCAGCAGCCACCAAGCGGGAGGAGGGAATGAGCAGTTCTTC.

Regarding this clonotype: A junction boundary mismatches the germline segment, possibly from a read error. CDR3 sequence reads: CASNQGVSYGYTF. In DNA, the CDR3 is TGTGCCAGCAACCAAGGGGTCAGCTATGGCTACACCTTC. The chain couples TRBV14 to TRBJ1-2; maybe TRBD1 (5 bases). The CDR3 is 13 amino acids. Germline lookup yields CDR1 SGHDN and CDR2 FVKESK.

The genes are TRBV10-3 and TRBJ2-3; TRBD2 matches at 10 bases. J lost 4 bases, V lost 0 bases, and 1 base had no gene match. The CDR3 contains 15 residues. CDR1 is ENHRY and CDR2 is SYGVKD in the germline V gene. The CDR3 protein is CAISESGLASDTQYF. CDR3 sequence (DNA): TGTGCCATCAGTGAGTCGGGACTAGCGTCAGATACGCAGTATTTT.

V gene TRBV7-8 combines with J gene TRBJ2-7; no firm D call. The CDR3 is made up of 15 amino acids. Deletions cut 1 base from V and 2 bases from J, with 12 bases between. The V gene's germline CDR1 is SGHVS and CDR2 FQNEAQ. The CDR3 loop reads CASSLVGKGPYEQYF. The DNA for the CDR3 is TGTGCCAGCAGCTTAGTGGGTAAGGGCCCCTACGAGCAGTACTTC. Combining the CDR3 with reference TRBV7-8 and TRBJ2-7 gives the whole variable domain GAGVSQSPRYKVAKRGQDVALRCDPISGHVSLFWYQQALGQGPEFLTYFQNEAQLDKSGLPSDRFFAERPEGSVSTLKIQRTQQEDSAVYLCASSLVGKGPYEQYFGPGTRLTVT.

The genes are TRBV12-3 or TRBV12-4 and TRBJ2-5, with 13 bases that match TRBD2. V lost 5 bases, J lost 0 bases, and 3 bases stayed unmatched. The CDR3 loop spans 16 amino acids. The CDR3 region is CASSLGLAGYQETQYF. The DNA for the CDR3 is TGTGCCAGCAGTCTGGGACTAGCGGGGTACCAAGAGACCCAGTACTTC.

To note about this clonotype: Given a much more abundant clone one base away, this may be a read error. The chain uses TRBV6-1 and TRBJ2-5, with TRBD2 matching over 13 bases. The germline V gene encodes CDR1 MNHNS and CDR2 SASEGT. This CDR3 is 14 amino acids long. Trimming at V came to 5 bases and at J to 6 bases, leaving 3 bases not matched to a gene. The CDR3 DNA is TGTGCCAGCAGTATGGGACTAGCGGGAAAGACCCAGTACTTC. It encodes CASSMGLAGKTQYF.

A note on this clonotype: This clone may be a read error of a much larger clone one base away. This CDR3 is CANSNGGQPQHF. The CDR3 coding sequence is TGTGCCAACAGTAACGGGGGTCAGCCCCAGCATTTT. The J gene is TRBJ1-5, the V gene TRBV6-5, with D possibly TRBD1 on 5 matching bases. Germline V CDR1 and CDR2: MNHEY, SVGAGI. This CDR3 comprises 12 residues.

The V and J genes are TRBV6-1 and TRBJ2-5, with D perhaps matching TRBD2 (6 bases). V lost 1 base to trimming and J lost 13 bases, with 10 bases between them. This CDR3 comprises 11 residues. Per germline, CDR1 MNHNS and CDR2 SASEGT. Here the CDR3 reads CASSEVGGPYF. DNA of the CDR3: TGTGCCAGCAGTGAAGTCGGGGGACCGTACTTC.

This clonotype was recorded at least ten times. The chain couples TRBV12-3 or TRBV12-4 to TRBJ1-4, with D unresolved. V was clipped by 2 bases and J by 7 bases, with 5 bases between them. The CDR3 is 12 amino acids. The CDR3 DNA reads TGTGCCAGCAGTTTAATGTTTGAAAAACTGTTTTTT. It translates to CASSLMFEKLFF.

Notes on this clonotype: This clone may be a read error of a much larger clone one base away. The chain recombines TRBV4-2 with TRBJ2-1; the D is unclear. The CDR3 length is 11 residues. The germline gives CDR1 LGHNA, CDR2 YNFKEQ. V was trimmed by 4 bases and J by 8 bases, leaving 6 bases between them. The CDR3 sequence is CASSRNHEQFF. The CDR3 region has the DNA TGTGCCAGCAGCCGGAACCATGAGCAGTTCTTC.

This clonotype has only a few counts. A read error may account for a junction end that differs from germline. V usage is TRBV28 and J usage is TRBJ2-7; TRBD1 aligns across 7 bases. CDR1 and CDR2 from the germline V gene are MDHEN and SYDVKM. The length of the CDR3 is 12 residues. In DNA form, the CDR3 reads TGTGCCATCCAAGGGACAGCCTACGAGCAGTACTTT. This sequence encodes CAIQGTAYEQYF. The whole variable domain, remainder taken from reference TRBV28 and TRBJ2-7, is DVKVTQSSRYLVKRTGEKVFLECVQDMDHENMFWYRQDPGLGLRLIYFSYDVKMKEKGDIPEGYSVSREKKERFSLILESASTNQTSMYLCAIQGTAYEQYFGPGTRLTVT.

The V gene is TRBV6-6, the J gene TRBJ1-3, with D unresolved. Trimming stripped 3 bases from V and 1 base from J, with 7 bases between. Germline CDR1 is MNHNY and CDR2 is SVGAGI (reference sequence). The CDR3 runs to 14 residues. The CDR3 here is CASSYVDSGNTIYF. The CDR3 DNA reads as TGTGCCAGCAGTTATGTGGATTCTGGAAACACCATATATTTT.

About this clonotype itself: A read error may produce the germline difference seen at one junction end. The genes are TRBV5-4 and TRBJ2-1, with D possibly being TRBD2 (6 bases). Germline V lookup: CDR1 SGHNT, CDR2 YYREEE (reference sequence). This CDR3 is 16 amino acids long. CDR3 amino acids: CVSSSASASSYNEQFF. The CDR3 nucleotides read TGTGTCAGCAGCTCGGCTAGCGCAAGCTCCTACAATGAGCAGTTCTTC.

The chain employs TRBV14 and TRBJ2-7; 9 positions match TRBD1. Per the germline V gene, CDR1 is SGHDN and CDR2 is FVKESK. V gave up 3 bases and J gave up 2 bases; unmatched junction bases: 5. The CDR3 extends over 15 amino acids. CDR3 nucleotides: TGTGCCAGCAGCCACAGGACAGGGGATCCCTACGAGCAGTACTTC. It yields the protein CASSHRTGDPYEQYF.

The rearrangement uses TRBV4-1 and TRBJ2-3; D unresolved. Germline V gene sequence: CDR1 MGHRA, CDR2 YSYEKL. The V gene lost 0 bases and the J gene lost 2 bases, with 15 bases spanning the gap. The CDR3 is 17 amino acids. The CDR3 loop reads CASSQDRGFAITDTQYF. CDR3 coding DNA: TGCGCCAGCAGCCAAGATCGAGGCTTCGCGATCACAGATACGCAGTATTTT.

In the case of this clonotype: The junction does not match germline at one end; this may be a read error. The V gene is TRBV4-1, the J gene TRBJ2-5; the D is unclear. The CDR3 has 15 amino acids. CDR1 is MGHRA, CDR2 YSYEKL, per germline. The CDR3 DNA follows: TGTGCCAGCAGCCAGGATGAGTGTAGCTATGCGACCCAGTACTTC. It is translated as CASSQDECSYATQYF.

This clonotype was detected a few times. The V and J genes are TRBV6-1 and TRBJ1-3; D remains ambiguous. The CDR3 has 15 residues. The germline V and J ends were trimmed by 4 bases and 0 bases, with 10 bases remaining between them. Germline lookup yields CDR1 MNHNS and CDR2 SASEGT. CDR3 bases: TGTGCCAGCAGTGCTGACCCAAGCTCTGGAAACACCATATATTTT. As protein: CASSADPSSGNTIYF.

This clonotype showed up just a few times. The rearrangement uses TRBV6-5 and TRBJ1-3, with D possibly matching TRBD1 (5 bases). V was shortened by 0 bases and J by 0 bases, with 15 bases between the two germline ends. Germline V CDR1 and CDR2: MNHEY, SVGAGI. The CDR3 covers 18 residues. CDR3 DNA: TGTGCCAGCAGTTACTCCAATGGGGGGTCTTACTCTGGAAACACCATATATTTT. Its protein is CASSYSNGGSYSGNTIYF.

A word on this clonotype: Mismatch with germline at one junction end may stem from a read error. The chain uses TRBV11-2 and TRBJ2-7, with unresolved D. The germline V gene encodes CDR1 SGHAT and CDR2 FQNNGV. The CDR3 consists of 12 residues. The CDR3 loop reads CAITAASYDQYF. The CDR3 DNA is TGTGCCATCACTGCAGCCTCCTACGACCAGTACTTC.

Notes on this clonotype: A clone one base away is much larger, so this may be a read error. This rearrangement joins TRBV29-1 to TRBJ2-7; no definite D call. The CDR3 length is 13 residues. Looked up from germline, CDR1 is SQVTM and CDR2 is ANQGSEA. V was clipped by 3 bases and J by 6 bases, with 15 bases between them. The CDR3 is CSVEGDTTSEQYF. CDR3 nucleotide sequence: TGCAGCGTTGAGGGCGACACGACCAGCGAGCAGTACTTC.

The chain links TRBV6-2 or TRBV6-3 to TRBJ2-7, with 9 bases identical to TRBD2. Germline-derived CDR1 and CDR2 are MNHEY and SVGEGT. The J segment lost 3 bases and the V segment lost 6 bases, leaving 9 bases of the junction unmatched. CDR3 size: 15 residues. CDR3 nucleotide sequence: TGTGCCAGCAGGGACGCGACTAGCGGATACTACGAGCAGTACTTC. Residues: CASRDATSGYYEQYF.

The V and J genes are TRBV9 and TRBJ2-3, with D possibly matching TRBD2 (5 bases). This CDR3 has 15 residues. Trimming removed 3 bases from V and 1 base from J, with 12 bases in between. Germline values: CDR1 SGDLS, CDR2 YYNGEE. The CDR3 sequence is CASSEKDLRTDTQYF. DNA for the CDR3: TGTGCCAGCAGCGAAAAGGACTTACGCACAGATACGCAGTATTTT.

This clonotype was seen a few times. This chain joins TRBV7-9 and TRBJ2-3, with 7 bases that match TRBD2. CDR1 is SEHNR, CDR2 FQNEAQ, per germline (reference sequence). This CDR3 is built from 16 residues. V lost 1 base, J lost 1 base, and 5 bases stayed unmatched. CDR3 coding DNA: TGTGCCAGCAGCTTAGGCGGGAGCGGGGGCACAGATACGCAGTATTTT. This gives the protein CASSLGGSGGTDTQYF.

The V call is TRBV6-2 or TRBV6-3, the J call TRBJ2-1, with D perhaps matching TRBD2 (6 bases). The V and J ends lost 5 bases and 7 bases respectively, with 21 bases between them. The germline CDR1 and CDR2 sequences are MNHEY and SVGEGT. This CDR3 spans 16 amino acids. The CDR3 is CASSQRSRRVGNEQFF. CDR3 DNA sequence: TGTGCCAGCAGTCAAAGAAGCAGGAGGGTCGGAAATGAGCAGTTCTTC.

Note on this clonotype: Possible read error: a much larger clone is one base away. The V gene is TRBV29-1, the J gene TRBJ2-3; D not certain. Trimming took off 4 bases at V and 2 bases at J, with 13 bases between the two ends. The germline V gene has CDR1 SQVTM and CDR2 ANQGSEA. This CDR3 has 14 amino acids. Here the CDR3 DNA reads TGCAGCGTTGCGAGGCCAGAAGCCACAGATACGCAGTATTTT. Protein product: CSVARPEATDTQYF.

CDR3 DNA: TGTGCCAGCAGTGAAGGAAAGACAGGGCGTAGCAATCAGCCCCAGCATTTT. It specifies CASSEGKTGRSNQPQHF. The chain links TRBV6-1 to TRBJ1-5; 7 bases are shared with TRBD1. CDR1 MNHNS and CDR2 SASEGT come from the germline V gene. Trimming removed 1 base from V and 0 bases from J; junction bases left unmatched: 6. The CDR3 runs 17 residues.

The rearrangement links TRBV10-3 to TRBJ2-4, with 11 nucleotides matching TRBD2. The CDR3 is made up of 21 amino acids. Losses at the gene ends were 0 bases for V and 5 bases for J; bases not matched to a gene: 18. The V gene's germline CDR1 is ENHRY and CDR2 SYGVKD. CDR3 residues: CAISESSWTSGSTMGQNIQYF. CDR3 DNA sequence: TGTGCCATCAGTGAGTCGTCTTGGACTAGCGGGTCGACAATGGGCCAAAACATTCAGTACTTC.

Points on this clonotype: A read error may explain this, as a much larger clone is one base away. The chain carries TRBV6-5 and TRBJ2-6; 10 bases line up with TRBD2. The germline CDR1 and CDR2 sequences are MNHEY and SVGAGI. There are 19 residues in the CDR3. The CDR3 reads CASSYSLAGVPSRANVLTF. In DNA form, the CDR3 reads TGTGCCAGCAGTTACAGCCTAGCGGGAGTCCCCTCTAGGGCCAACGTCCTGACTTTC.

This clonotype occurred a few times. V and J are TRBV6-2 or TRBV6-3 and TRBJ1-6; the match to TRBD1 covers 9 bases. V gave up 5 bases and J gave up 7 bases; unmatched junction bases: 9. Per the germline V gene, CDR1 is MNHEY and CDR2 is SVGEGT. This CDR3 contains 16 residues. The CDR3 DNA sequence: TGTGCCAGCAGTCTAAACAGGGGGCGTTGGAATTCACCCCTCCACTTT. It translates to CASSLNRGRWNSPLHF.

The chain combines TRBV7-2 with TRBJ2-7; unclear D gene. V was shortened by 3 bases and J by 2 bases, with 5 bases between the two germline ends. The germline gives CDR1 SGHTA, CDR2 FQGNSA. The CDR3 has 12 residues. The DNA for the CDR3 is TGTGCCAGCAGCTTTTGGACCTACGAGCAGTACTTC. It specifies CASSFWTYEQYF.

This clonotype occurred many times. This chain uses TRBV4-2 with TRBJ2-1, with TRBD2 identical over 8 bases. The V and J ends lost 0 bases and 5 bases, in that order; junction bases with no gene match: 9. Germline assignment: CDR1 LGHNA and CDR2 YNFKEQ. The CDR3 is 17 amino acids. The CDR3 coding sequence is TGTGCCAGCAGCCAAGATATCGGAGCGGGAGTGAACAATGAGCAGTTCTTC. It codes for CASSQDIGAGVNNEQFF.